The 11 T cell receptor beta chains listed next were all sequenced from one sample in a study of blood T cell repertoires in COVID-19. Libraries were prepared by immunoSEQ multiplex PCR; TCRdb keeps only in-frame clonotypes and omits some of them. The top ten hold around 3.3% of the sample, which has about 250,000 clones, about 85% seen once. The sample was peripheral blood. The receptors come from a man aged 18 to 29 with active or convalescent COVID-19.

This clone was detected only once. CDR3 amino acids: CASSLVTSGQNEQFF. The DNA for the CDR3 is TGTGCCAGCAGCTTGGTGACTAGCGGTCAAAATGAGCAGTTCTTC. The chain uses TRBV7-8 and TRBJ2-1, with TRBD2 matching over 9 bases. The trim removed 3 bases at V and 7 bases at J, leaving 7 bases unmatched. Per the germline V gene, CDR1 is SGHVS and CDR2 is FQNEAQ. This CDR3 region has 15 residues. Using reference TRBV7-8 and TRBJ2-1 for the parts outside the CDR3, the full variable domain is GAGVSQSPRYKVAKRGQDVALRCDPISGHVSLFWYQQALGQGPEFLTYFQNEAQLDKSGLPSDRFFAERPEGSVSTLKIQRTQQEDSAVYLCASSLVTSGQNEQFFGPGTRLTVL.

The DNA of the CDR3 is TGTGCCAGTAGTGGAATTGGGGCGGGAGGACTCAATGAGCAGTTCTTC. Translated, it gives CASSGIGAGGLNEQFF. The rearrangement links TRBV19 to TRBJ2-1; TRBD2 matches 8 bases. CDR1 is LNHDA and CDR2 is SQIVND in the germline V gene (reference sequence). V lost 5 bases, J lost 6 bases, and 12 bases stayed unmatched. This CDR3 comprises 16 residues. Together with reference TRBV19 and TRBJ2-1, the CDR3 gives the full variable domain: DGGITQSPKYLFRKEGQNVTLSCEQNLNHDAMYWYRQDPGQGLRLIYYSQIVNDFQKGDIAEGYSVSREKKESFPLTVTSAQKNPTAFYLCASSGIGAGGLNEQFFGPGTRLTVL.

The rearrangement links TRBV5-6 to TRBJ1-1, with a possible D match to TRBD1 (6 bases). The V end lost 2 bases, the J end lost 4 bases, and 12 bases lay between the germline ends. The CDR3 length is 14 residues. Looked up from germline, CDR1 is SGHDT and CDR2 is YYEEEE. CDR3 DNA sequence: TGTGCCAGCAGCTTCGATTGGACAGCCACTGAAGCTTTCTTT. This translates into CASSFDWTATEAFF.

This clone was counted only a few times. The V and J genes are TRBV19 and TRBJ1-5; 7 bases agree with TRBD1. Germline V gives CDR1 LNHDA, CDR2 SQIVND (reference sequence). The CDR3 has 15 residues. The ends lost 3 bases at V and 6 bases at J; junction bases unmatched: 8. Here the CDR3 DNA reads TGTGCCAGTAGTATTAGACAGGGTGTTCGTCAGCCCCAGCATTTT. Translating it yields CASSIRQGVRQPQHF.

The V gene is TRBV6-5, the J gene TRBJ2-3; D uncertain. Germline CDR1 is MNHEY and CDR2 is SVGAGI. This CDR3 region has 15 residues. Between the trimmed V and J ends, which lost 2 bases and 0 bases, there was a span of 9 bases. In DNA form, the CDR3 reads TGTGCCAGCAGTTACGGAGTGTCTAGCACAGATACGCAGTATTTT. Amino acids: CASSYGVSSTDTQYF.

The rearrangement uses TRBV5-1 and TRBJ1-4; D gene uncertain. V shed 3 bases and J shed 1 base, with 7 bases lying between them. The CDR3 spans 14 residues. Germline V gene lookup returns CDR1 SGHRS and CDR2 YFSETQ. The CDR3 reads CASSSTLTNEKLFF. The CDR3 region has the DNA TGCGCCAGCAGCTCGACACTAACTAATGAAAAACTGTTTTTT.

The chain uses TRBV11-2 and TRBJ2-7; perhaps TRBD1 as D (5 bases). The V gene's germline CDR1 is SGHAT and CDR2 FQNNGV. Trimming took 5 bases from V and 3 from J, leaving 14 bases between them. CDR3 length: 14 amino acids. In nucleotides, the CDR3 is TGTGCCAGCAGCCCCTCCCGACAGAACTACGAGCAGTACTTC. Its protein product is CASSPSRQNYEQYF.

This chain joins TRBV6-5 and TRBJ2-5; D possibly corresponds to TRBD1 (6 bases). Deletions cut 6 bases from V and 2 bases from J, with 13 bases between. Germline-derived CDR1 and CDR2 are MNHEY and SVGAGI. The CDR3 loop spans 14 amino acids. CDR3 region: CASSLLRGQETQYF. Written as DNA, the CDR3 is TGTGCCAGCAGCCTCTTGAGGGGGCAAGAGACCCAGTACTTC.

The sample holds a few counts of this clone. J is TRBJ2-5 and V is TRBV11-2; 8 bases are shared with TRBD2. This CDR3 has 15 residues. Germline V gene data show CDR1 as SGHAT and CDR2 as FQNNGV. Germline trimming cut 2 bases from V and 5 bases from J; bases unmatched to any gene: 7. In DNA form, the CDR3 reads TGTGCCAGCAGCTTATTCCGCGGGGGGTTGGAGACCCAGTACTTC. It specifies CASSLFRGGLETQYF.

This clone was recorded only once. The chain is built from TRBV25-1 and TRBJ2-1; TRBD2 aligns across 9 bases. Germline assignment: CDR1 MGHDK and CDR2 SYGVNS. The CDR3 is 15 residues long. The V and J ends lost 4 bases and 3 bases, in that order; junction bases with no gene match: 4. The CDR3 sequence: CASSVRLADYNEQFF. The DNA of the CDR3 is TGTGCCAGCAGTGTCCGACTAGCGGACTACAATGAGCAGTTCTTC.

In this sample, this clone turned up a few times. This chain uses TRBV2 with TRBJ2-2; D possibly corresponds to TRBD2 (5 bases). The CDR3 has 14 residues. From germline, CDR1 is SNHLY and CDR2 FYNNEI. The V end was cut by 9 bases, the J end by 1 base, with 12 bases between. The CDR3 spells CASSDYLNTGELFF. The CDR3 nucleotides are TGTGCCAGTTCCGACTATTTGAACACCGGGGAGCTGTTTTTT.